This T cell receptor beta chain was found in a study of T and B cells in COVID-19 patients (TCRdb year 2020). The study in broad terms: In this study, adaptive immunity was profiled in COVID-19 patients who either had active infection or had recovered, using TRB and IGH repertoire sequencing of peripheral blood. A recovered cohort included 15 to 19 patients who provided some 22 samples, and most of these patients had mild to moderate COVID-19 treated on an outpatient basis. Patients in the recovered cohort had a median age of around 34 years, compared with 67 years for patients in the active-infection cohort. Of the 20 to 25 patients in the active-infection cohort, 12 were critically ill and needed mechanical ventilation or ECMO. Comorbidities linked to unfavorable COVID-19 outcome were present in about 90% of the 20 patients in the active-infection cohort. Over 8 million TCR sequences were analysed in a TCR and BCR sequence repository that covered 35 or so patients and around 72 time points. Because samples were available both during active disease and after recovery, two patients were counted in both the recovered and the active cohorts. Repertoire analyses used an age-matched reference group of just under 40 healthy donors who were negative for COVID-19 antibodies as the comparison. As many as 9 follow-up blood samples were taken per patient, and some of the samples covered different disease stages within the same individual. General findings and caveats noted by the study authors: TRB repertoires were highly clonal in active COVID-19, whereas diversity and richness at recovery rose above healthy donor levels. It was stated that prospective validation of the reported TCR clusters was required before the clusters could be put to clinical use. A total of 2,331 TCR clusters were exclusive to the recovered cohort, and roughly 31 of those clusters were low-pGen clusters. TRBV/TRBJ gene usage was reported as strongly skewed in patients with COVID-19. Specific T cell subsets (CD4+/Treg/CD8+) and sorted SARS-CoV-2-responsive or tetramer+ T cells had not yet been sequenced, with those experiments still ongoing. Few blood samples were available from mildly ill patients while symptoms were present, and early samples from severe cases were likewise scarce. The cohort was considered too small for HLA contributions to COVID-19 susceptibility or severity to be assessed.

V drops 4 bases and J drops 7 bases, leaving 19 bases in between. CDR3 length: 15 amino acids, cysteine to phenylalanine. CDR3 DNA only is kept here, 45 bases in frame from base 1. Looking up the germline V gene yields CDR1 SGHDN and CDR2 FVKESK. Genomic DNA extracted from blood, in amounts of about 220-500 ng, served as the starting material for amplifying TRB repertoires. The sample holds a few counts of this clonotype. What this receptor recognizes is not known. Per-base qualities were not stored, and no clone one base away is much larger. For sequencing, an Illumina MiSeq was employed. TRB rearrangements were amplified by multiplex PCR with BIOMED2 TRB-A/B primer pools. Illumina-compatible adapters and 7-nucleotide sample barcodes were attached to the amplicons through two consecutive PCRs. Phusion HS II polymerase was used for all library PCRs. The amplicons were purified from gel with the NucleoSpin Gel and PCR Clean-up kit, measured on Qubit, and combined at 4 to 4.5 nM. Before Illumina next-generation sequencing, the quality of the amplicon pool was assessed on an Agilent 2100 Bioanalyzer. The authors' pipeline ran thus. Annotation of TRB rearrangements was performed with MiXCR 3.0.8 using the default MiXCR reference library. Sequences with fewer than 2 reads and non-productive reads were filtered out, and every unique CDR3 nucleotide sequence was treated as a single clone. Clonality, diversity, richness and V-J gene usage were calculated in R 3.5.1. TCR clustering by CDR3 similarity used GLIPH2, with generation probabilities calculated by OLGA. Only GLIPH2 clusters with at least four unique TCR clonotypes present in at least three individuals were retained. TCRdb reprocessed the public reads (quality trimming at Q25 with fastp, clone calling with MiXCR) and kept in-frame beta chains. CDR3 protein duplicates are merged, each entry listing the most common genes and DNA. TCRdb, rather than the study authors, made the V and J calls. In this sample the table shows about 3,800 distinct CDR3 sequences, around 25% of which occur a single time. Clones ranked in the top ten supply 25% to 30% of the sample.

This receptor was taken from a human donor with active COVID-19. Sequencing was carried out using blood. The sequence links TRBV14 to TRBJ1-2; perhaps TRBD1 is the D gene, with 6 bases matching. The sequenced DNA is TGTGCCAGCAGCCCACCCAACAGGGCTCTGGGTGGCTACACCTTC. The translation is CASSPPNRALGGYTF.